Shown below are 28 T cell receptor beta chains from a single sample sequenced in a study of shared clonotypes between healthy human individuals. CD8 cells classed as naive were CD45RO-negative and positively selected for CCR7, excluding terminally differentiated effector memory CD45RA+ cells. Only in-frame clones appear in the TCRdb table, and some are missing; sequencing was by immunoSEQ multiplex PCR. The sample has a few hundred thousand clones, 95% to 96% seen once. The sequenced sample was naive CD8+ T cells sorted from blood. The receptor source for this set is a woman in her 30s in good health.

For this clone: The same CDR3 arises from other DNA sequences in this sample as well. J is TRBJ1-1 and V is TRBV28, with a tentative D call TRBD1 (5 bases). The V end lost 3 bases, the J end lost 4 bases, and 9 bases lay between the germline ends. Germline assignment: CDR1 MDHEN and CDR2 SYDVKM. The CDR3 runs to 13 residues. DNA of the CDR3: TGTGCCAGCAGTTTTAGGGGTGGCACTGAAGCTTTCTTT. Protein: CASSFRGGTEAFF. Combining the CDR3 with reference TRBV28 and TRBJ1-1 gives the whole variable domain DVKVTQSSRYLVKRTGEKVFLECVQDMDHENMFWYRQDPGLGLRLIYFSYDVKMKEKGDIPEGYSVSREKKERFSLILESASTNQTSMYLCASSFRGGTEAFFGQGTRLTVV.

The rearrangement uses TRBV19 and TRBJ1-1; D gene unclear. This CDR3 has 14 amino acids. In germline, CDR1 is LNHDA, CDR2 SQIVND (reference sequence). The V end was cut by 5 bases, the J end by 4 bases, with 14 bases between. The CDR3 here is CASSSEGGGTEAFF. The CDR3 coding sequence is TGTGCCAGTAGTTCGGAAGGAGGAGGCACTGAAGCTTTCTTT.

The V gene is TRBV5-6, the J gene TRBJ2-7, with D perhaps matching TRBD1 (6 bases). This CDR3 region has 14 residues. Germline V gene lookup returns CDR1 SGHDT and CDR2 YYEEEE. The V and J ends lost 1 base and 4 bases respectively, with 12 bases between them. DNA for the CDR3: TGTGCCAGCAGCTTGCAGGGGAAGGCATACGAGCAGTACTTC. Translated, it gives CASSLQGKAYEQYF.

The rearrangement joins TRBV19 to TRBJ1-5; TRBD1 agrees at 7 bases. The CDR3 length is 17 residues. V was pared by 4 bases and J by 1 base, with 10 bases of the junction left unmatched. Germline CDR1 reads LNHDA; CDR2 reads SQIVND (reference sequence). This chain's CDR3 is CASSTYDRVESNQPQHF. CDR3 DNA sequence: TGTGCCAGTAGTACCTACGACAGGGTTGAGAGCAATCAGCCCCAGCATTTT.

This clone is a singleton in its sample. In nucleotides, the CDR3 is TGTGCCAGCAGTTCGGGAACCCCCAATGAGCAGTTCTTC. Its protein product is CASSSGTPNEQFF. V and J are TRBV27 and TRBJ2-1, with D tentatively TRBD2 (5 bases). CDR1 MNHEY and CDR2 SMNVEV come from the germline V gene (reference sequence). The CDR3 is 13 residues long. V was clipped by 4 bases and J by 6 bases, with 10 bases between them.

This sequence joins TRBV11-2 and TRBJ2-1; D could derive from TRBD1 or TRBD2 (5 bases each). V lost 5 bases, J lost 4 bases, and 15 bases lay in between. Germline V lookup: CDR1 SGHAT, CDR2 FQNNGV. The CDR3 covers 15 residues. For the CDR3, the DNA is TGTGCCAGCAGCGGAGATATGGGGGAGTACAATGAGCAGTTCTTC. Translated: CASSGDMGEYNEQFF.

V usage is TRBV19 and J usage is TRBJ1-5, with D perhaps matching TRBD1 (5 bases). Germline CDR1 LNHDA, CDR2 SQIVND (reference sequence). The germline V and J ends were trimmed by 2 bases and 5 bases, with 16 bases remaining between them. There are 16 residues in the CDR3. This CDR3 is CASSIMDFGRDQPQHF. The CDR3 DNA follows: TGTGCCAGTAGTATAATGGACTTCGGCAGGGATCAGCCCCAGCATTTT.

V gene TRBV6-5 combines with J gene TRBJ1-1; 8 nucleotides line up with TRBD1. Germline V lookup: CDR1 MNHEY, CDR2 SVGAGI. This CDR3 has 14 amino acids. The ends lost 3 bases at V and 4 bases at J; junction bases unmatched: 4. CDR3: CASSYDRGRTEAFF. Here the CDR3 DNA reads TGTGCCAGCAGTTATGACAGGGGACGCACTGAAGCTTTCTTT.

The chain couples TRBV13 to TRBJ2-4, with TRBD1 matching 7 bases. Germline trimming cut 1 base from V and 0 bases from J; bases unmatched to any gene: 0. Germline V CDR1 and CDR2: PRHDT, FYEKMQ (reference sequence). The CDR3 loop spans 15 amino acids. The CDR3 sequence: CASSLAGGAKNIQYF. The CDR3 coding sequence is TGTGCCAGCAGCTTAGCAGGGGGAGCCAAAAACATTCAGTACTTC. The full variable domain, in which reference TRBV13 and TRBJ2-4 provide the parts outside the CDR3, is AAGVIQSPRHLIKEKRETATLKCYPIPRHDTVYWYQQGPGQDPQFLISFYEKMQSDKGSIPDRFSAQQFSDYHSELNMSSLELGDSALYFCASSLAGGAKNIQYFGAGTRLSVL.

The chain's CDR3 is CASSKEGDRGLSYEQYF. The DNA of the CDR3 is TGTGCCAGCAGCAAAGAGGGGGACAGGGGCCTCTCCTACGAGCAGTACTTC. The rearrangement links TRBV21-1 to TRBJ2-7; no check of the table's D call, TRBD1, against the DNA was made. TRBV21-1 is a pseudogene. The length of the CDR3 is 17 residues.

The chain couples TRBV5-1 to TRBJ2-3; D is ambiguous. The CDR3 has 12 amino acids. Trimming took off 0 bases at V and 5 bases at J, with 4 bases between the two ends. Germline-derived CDR1 and CDR2 are SGHRS and YFSETQ. The CDR3 DNA reads as TGCGCCAGCAGCTTGGCGGGAGATACGCAGTATTTT. Its translation is CASSLAGDTQYF.

This clone was seen a handful of times. The chain links TRBV7-9 to TRBJ2-3, with 8 bases lining up with TRBD2. This CDR3 spans 15 amino acids. The germline CDR1 and CDR2 sequences are SEHNR and FQNEAQ (reference sequence). V lost 5 bases to trimming and J lost 5 bases; unmatched junction nucleotides: 9. The CDR3 protein is CASSPSGSAGDTQYF. DNA of the CDR3: TGTGCCAGCAGCCCCAGCGGGAGTGCGGGAGATACGCAGTATTTT.

This clone was counted once. The chain uses TRBV6-6 and TRBJ1-1; D not resolved. The length of the CDR3 is 14 residues. Germline V gene data show CDR1 as MNHNY and CDR2 as SVGAGI (reference sequence). V was pared by 0 bases and J by 4 bases, with 9 bases between. The CDR3 here is CASSYSLELTEAFF. CDR3 bases: TGTGCCAGCAGTTACTCGTTGGAGCTCACTGAAGCTTTCTTT.

The V call is TRBV29-1, the J call TRBJ2-1; unclear D gene. From germline, CDR1 is SQVTM and CDR2 ANQGSEA. There are 15 residues in the CDR3. Deletions cut 4 bases from V and 0 bases from J, with 13 bases between. CDR3 coding DNA: TGCAGCGTTGCAGGCCTAACGAGCTCCTACAATGAGCAGTTCTTC. Amino acids: CSVAGLTSSYNEQFF.

The chain recombines TRBV19 with TRBJ2-3, with a tentative D call TRBD2 (6 bases). The germline V gene has CDR1 LNHDA and CDR2 SQIVND (reference sequence). This CDR3 is 15 amino acids long. The V end lost 4 bases, the J end lost 2 bases, and 13 bases lay between the germline ends. As DNA, the CDR3 is TGTGCCAGTAGTACGGAGGGATTTAACACAGATACGCAGTATTTT. It is translated as CASSTEGFNTDTQYF.

This clone was detected only once. The chain is built from TRBV7-8 and TRBJ2-7; 14 bases line up with TRBD2. Germline trimming cut 4 bases from V and 0 bases from J; bases unmatched to any gene: 8. The CDR3 is 18 residues long. Germline-derived CDR1 and CDR2 are SGHVS and FQNEAQ. In DNA form, the CDR3 reads TGTGCCAGCAGCTCCGGACTAGCGGGAGGCCCCTTCTCCTACGAGCAGTACTTC. Translated: CASSSGLAGGPFSYEQYF.

With regard to this clone: Other DNA variants within this sample encode the same CDR3. The chain links TRBV9 to TRBJ2-2; D ambiguous. Germline V gene lookup returns CDR1 SGDLS and CDR2 YYNGEE. The CDR3 extends over 12 amino acids. V was shortened by 0 bases and J by 7 bases, with 4 bases between the two germline ends. The CDR3 reads CASSVVGGELFF. CDR3 nucleotide sequence: TGTGCCAGCAGCGTAGTTGGCGGGGAGCTGTTTTTT.

This rearrangement joins TRBV7-6 to TRBJ1-3; D uncertain. The V gene's germline CDR1 is SGHVS and CDR2 FNYEAQ. The V gene lost 0 bases and the J gene lost 4 bases, with 4 bases spanning the gap. The length of the CDR3 is 13 residues. The CDR3 region is CASSLALGNTIYF. The DNA of the CDR3 is TGTGCCAGCAGCTTAGCCTTAGGAAACACCATATATTTT.

V and J are TRBV9 and TRBJ1-2, with TRBD1 matching 9 bases. The V and J ends lost 0 bases and 3 bases, in that order; junction bases with no gene match: 0. This CDR3 comprises 14 residues. CDR1 is SGDLS, CDR2 YYNGEE, per germline. CDR3 DNA sequence: TGTGCCAGCAGCGTAGGGACAGGGGACTATGGCTACACCTTC. Its translation: CASSVGTGDYGYTF.

This sequence joins TRBV5-1 and TRBJ1-2; the D is unclear. The V end lost 4 bases, the J end lost 7 bases, and 17 bases lay between the germline ends. CDR1 and CDR2 (germline): SGHRS, YFSETQ. The CDR3 runs 14 residues. CDR3 nucleotides: TGCGCCAGCAGCCCCCGCGGCGGGCGGACTGGCTACACCTTC. It codes for CASSPRGGRTGYTF.

CDR3 sequence reads: CASSESGGYGYTF. The CDR3 bases are TGCGCCAGCAGTGAGTCGGGGGGTTATGGCTACACCTTC. This chain links TRBV10-1 with TRBJ1-2; D possibly corresponds to TRBD1 (5 bases). The CDR3 spans 13 residues. Per germline, CDR1 WNHNN and CDR2 SYGVQD (reference sequence). V lost 0 bases to trimming and J lost 5 bases, with 7 bases between them.

This sequence joins TRBV4-1 and TRBJ2-5, with D maybe TRBD1 (6 bases). The J call is in doubt because the DNA end fits TRBJ2-7 better. CDR3 length equals 14 residues. Germline loops: CDR1 MGHRA, CDR2 YSYEKL. Written as DNA, the CDR3 is TGCGCCAGCAGCCAGGGGGACACAGCCTACGAGCAGTACTTC. Residues: CASSQGDTAYEQYF.

This sequence joins TRBV11-2 and TRBJ1-1; no clear D. CDR3 length equals 13 residues. Trimming took off 3 bases at V and 1 base at J, with 6 bases between the two ends. Germline V gives CDR1 SGHAT, CDR2 FQNNGV. The CDR3 DNA follows: TGTGCCAGCAGCTTTACCAAGAACACTGAAGCTTTCTTT. This codes for CASSFTKNTEAFF.

The CDR3 region is CASSSWTSGEQYF. CDR3 DNA: TGTGCCAGCAGCTCCTGGACTAGCGGCGAGCAGTACTTC. The chain carries TRBV5-4 and TRBJ2-7; 10 bases align to TRBD2. The germline V gene encodes CDR1 SGHNT and CDR2 YYREEE (reference sequence). The CDR3 consists of 13 residues. After removal of 3 bases from V and 6 bases from J, the junction contained 3 bases not matched to a gene.

The chain is built from TRBV2 and TRBJ1-5, with D maybe TRBD1 (6 bases). CDR1 is SNHLY, CDR2 FYNNEI, per germline. Trimming took 3 bases from V and 3 from J, leaving 9 bases between them. The CDR3 contains 14 residues. The DNA for the CDR3 is TGTGCCAGCAGTGATGGGGGGCACAATCAGCCCCAGCATTTT. Protein: CASSDGGHNQPQHF. The full variable domain, in which reference TRBV2 and TRBJ1-5 provide the parts outside the CDR3, is EPEVTQTPSHQVTQMGQEVILRCVPISNHLYFYWYRQILGQKVEFLVSFYNNEISEKSEIFDDQFSVERPDGSNFTLKIRSTKLEDSAMYFCASSDGGHNQPQHFGDGTRLSIL.

The rearrangement uses TRBV27 and TRBJ1-2, with TRBD1 as a possible D gene (5 bases). Germline CDR1 and CDR2: MNHEY and SMNVEV (reference sequence). The CDR3 totals 18 residues. The V end lost 5 bases, the J end lost 0 bases, and 22 bases lay between the germline ends. The CDR3 region has the DNA TGTGCCAGCAGTCCGTTATGGGGGTCCCTTCTTGCTAACTATGGCTACACCTTC. Residues: CASSPLWGSLLANYGYTF.

J is TRBJ1-2 and V is TRBV28, with D uncertain. CDR3 length: 13 amino acids. Germline V gives CDR1 MDHEN, CDR2 SYDVKM. Trimming pared 4 bases from V and 2 bases from J, leaving 8 bases between. The CDR3 DNA reads TGTGCCAGCAGTTCCACTTTAAACTATGGCTACACCTTC. Translating it yields CASSSTLNYGYTF.

The J gene is TRBJ1-1, the V gene TRBV6-5; D gene unclear. Germline values: CDR1 MNHEY, CDR2 SVGAGI. V shed 7 bases and J shed 8 bases, with 8 bases lying between them. The CDR3 covers 10 residues. The CDR3 is CASIGQEAFF. The CDR3 bases are TGTGCCAGCATTGGGCAAGAAGCTTTCTTT.